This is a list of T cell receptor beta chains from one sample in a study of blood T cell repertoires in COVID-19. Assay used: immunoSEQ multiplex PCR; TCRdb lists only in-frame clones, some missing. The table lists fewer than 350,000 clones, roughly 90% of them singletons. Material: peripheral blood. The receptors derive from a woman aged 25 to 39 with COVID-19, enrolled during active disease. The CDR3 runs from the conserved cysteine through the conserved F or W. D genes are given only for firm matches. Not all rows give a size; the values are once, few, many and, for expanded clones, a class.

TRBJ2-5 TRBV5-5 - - TGTGCCAGCAGCCCGGTATCTTCGGGAGAGGAGGGGGAGACCCAGTACTTC CASSPVSSGEEGETQYF
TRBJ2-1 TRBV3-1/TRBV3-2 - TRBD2 TGTGCCAGCAGCTTAGACGGGGGGAGCTCCTACAATGAGCAGTTCTTC CASSLDGGSSYNEQFF
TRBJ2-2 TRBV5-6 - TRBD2 TGTGCCAGCAGCTTGAGCGGGGGGGCCGCGTCCGGGGAGCTGTTTTTT CASSLSGGAASGELFF
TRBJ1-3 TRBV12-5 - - TGTGCTAGTGGTTGGCTGGGAGGTGGTGAAAACACCATATATTTT CASGWLGGGENTIYF
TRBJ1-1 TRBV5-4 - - TGTGCCAGCAGCTTGACTAGTAGGGGGACTGAAGCTTTCTTT CASSLTSRGTEAFF
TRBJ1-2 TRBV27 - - TGTGCCAGCAGTTTACGGGGAGGTGTCTATGGCTACACCTTC CASSLRGGVYGYTF
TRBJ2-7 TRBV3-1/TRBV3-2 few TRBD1 TGTGCCAGCAGCCAAGGGACAGGGGGCATCTACGAGCAGTACTTC CASSQGTGGIYEQYF
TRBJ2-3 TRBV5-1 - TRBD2 TGCGCCAGCAGCTTGGTTAACGGGGGGGTTACAGATACGCAGTATTTT CASSLVNGGVTDTQYF
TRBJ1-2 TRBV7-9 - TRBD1 TGTGCCAGCAGCTACCCGTCCCAGGGGGACTATGGCTACACCTTC CASSYPSQGDYGYTF
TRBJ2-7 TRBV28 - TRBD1 TGTGCCAGCAGTCACAGGGGGCAGGGCGAGCAGTACTTC CASSHRGQGEQYF
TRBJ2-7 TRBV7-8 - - TGTGCCAGCAGCCTACGACAGACGTTAGGCTACGAGCAGTACTTC CASSLRQTLGYEQYF
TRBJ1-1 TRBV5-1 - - TGCGCCAGCAGCTTGGGGTGGAGGGAAGGGGACACTGAAGCTTTCTTT CASSLGWREGDTEAFF